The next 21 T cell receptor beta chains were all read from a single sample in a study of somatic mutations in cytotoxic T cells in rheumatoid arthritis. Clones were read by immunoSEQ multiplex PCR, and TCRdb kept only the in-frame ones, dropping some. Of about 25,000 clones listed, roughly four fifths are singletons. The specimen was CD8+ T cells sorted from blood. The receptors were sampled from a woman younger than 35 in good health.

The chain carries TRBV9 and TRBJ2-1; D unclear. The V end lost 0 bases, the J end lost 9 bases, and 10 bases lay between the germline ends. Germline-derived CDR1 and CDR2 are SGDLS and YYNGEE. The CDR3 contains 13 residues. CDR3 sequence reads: CASSVGSSTEQFF. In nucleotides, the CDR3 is TGTGCCAGCAGCGTAGGGTCCTCAACTGAGCAGTTCTTC.

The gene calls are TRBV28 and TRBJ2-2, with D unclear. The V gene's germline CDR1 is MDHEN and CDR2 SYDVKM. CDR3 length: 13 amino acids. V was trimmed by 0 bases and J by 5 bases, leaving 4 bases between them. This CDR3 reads CASSLWPTGELFF. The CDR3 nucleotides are TGTGCCAGCAGTTTATGGCCGACCGGGGAGCTGTTTTTT.

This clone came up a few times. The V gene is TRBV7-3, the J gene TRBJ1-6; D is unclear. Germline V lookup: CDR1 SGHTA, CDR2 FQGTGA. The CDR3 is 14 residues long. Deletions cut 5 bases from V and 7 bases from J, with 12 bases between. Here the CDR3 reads CASSLSGGNSPLHF. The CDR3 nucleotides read TGTGCCAGCAGCCTCTCGGGCGGAAATTCACCCCTCCACTTT.

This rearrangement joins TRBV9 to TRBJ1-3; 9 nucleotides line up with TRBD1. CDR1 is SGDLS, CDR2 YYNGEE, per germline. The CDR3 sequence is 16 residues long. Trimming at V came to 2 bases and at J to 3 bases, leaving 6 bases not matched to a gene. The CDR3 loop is CASSVRTGDVGNTIYF. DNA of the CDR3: TGTGCCAGCAGCGTCCGGACAGGGGATGTTGGAAACACCATATATTTT.

The CDR3 coding sequence is TGTGCCAGCAACAGCGGAGGGACCCAAGAGACCCAGTACTTC. This codes for CASNSGGTQETQYF. The chain carries TRBV9 and TRBJ2-5, with D maybe TRBD2 (6 bases). Trimming removed 6 bases at V and 1 base at J, with 13 bases between. Germline values: CDR1 SGDLS, CDR2 YYNGEE. The CDR3 is made up of 14 amino acids.

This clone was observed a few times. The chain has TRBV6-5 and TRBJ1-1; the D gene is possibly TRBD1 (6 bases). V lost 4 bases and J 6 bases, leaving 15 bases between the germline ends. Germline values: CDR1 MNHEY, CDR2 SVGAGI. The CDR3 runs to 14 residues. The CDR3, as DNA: TGTGCCAGCAGTTTCTACAGGGAGGGACCTGAAGCTTTCTTT. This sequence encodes CASSFYREGPEAFF.

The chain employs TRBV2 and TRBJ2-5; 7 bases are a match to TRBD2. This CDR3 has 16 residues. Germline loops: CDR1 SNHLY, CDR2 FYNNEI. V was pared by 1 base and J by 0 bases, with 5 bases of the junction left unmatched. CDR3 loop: CASSEGAGRDQETQYF. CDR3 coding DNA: TGTGCCAGCAGTGAAGGGGCAGGGAGGGACCAAGAGACCCAGTACTTC.

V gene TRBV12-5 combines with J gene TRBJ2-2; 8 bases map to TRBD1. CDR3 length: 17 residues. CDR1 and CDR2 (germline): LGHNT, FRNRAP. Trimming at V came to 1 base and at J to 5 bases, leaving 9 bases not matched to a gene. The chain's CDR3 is CASGLDLTGAGTGELFF. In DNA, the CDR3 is TGTGCTAGTGGTTTGGACCTGACAGGGGCAGGAACCGGGGAGCTGTTTTTT.

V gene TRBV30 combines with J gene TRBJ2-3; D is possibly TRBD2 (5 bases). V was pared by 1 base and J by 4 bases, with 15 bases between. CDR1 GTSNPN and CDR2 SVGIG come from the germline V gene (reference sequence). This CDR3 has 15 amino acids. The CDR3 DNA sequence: TGTGCCTGGAGTGCAGACTATCCCCGGGCAGATACGCAGTATTTT. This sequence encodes CAWSADYPRADTQYF. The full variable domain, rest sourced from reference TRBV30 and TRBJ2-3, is SQTIHQWPATLVQPVGSPLSLECTVEGTSNPNLYWYRQAAGRGLQLLFYSVGIGQISSEVPQNLSASRPQDRQFILSSKKLLLSDSGFYLCAWSADYPRADTQYFGPGTRLTVL.

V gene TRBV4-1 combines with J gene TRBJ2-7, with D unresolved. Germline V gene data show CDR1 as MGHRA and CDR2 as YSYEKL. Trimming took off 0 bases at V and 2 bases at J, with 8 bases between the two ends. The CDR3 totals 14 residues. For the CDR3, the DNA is TGCGCCAGCAGCCAAGATTCAGTTACCTACGAGCAGTACTTC. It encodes CASSQDSVTYEQYF.

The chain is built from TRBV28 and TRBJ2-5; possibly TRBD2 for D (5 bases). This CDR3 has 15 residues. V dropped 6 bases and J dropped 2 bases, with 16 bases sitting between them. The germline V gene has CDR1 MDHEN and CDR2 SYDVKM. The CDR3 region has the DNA TGTGCCAGCAGCCCCAGCGGCCGAGAACAAGAGACCCAGTACTTC. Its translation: CASSPSGREQETQYF.

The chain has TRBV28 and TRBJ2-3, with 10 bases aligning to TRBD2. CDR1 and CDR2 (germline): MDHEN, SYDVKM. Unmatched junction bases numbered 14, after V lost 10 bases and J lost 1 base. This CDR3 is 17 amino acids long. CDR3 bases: TGTGCCATCCATCAACCTAGCGGGAGAGAGGGCACAGATACGCAGTATTTT. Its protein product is CAIHQPSGREGTDTQYF.

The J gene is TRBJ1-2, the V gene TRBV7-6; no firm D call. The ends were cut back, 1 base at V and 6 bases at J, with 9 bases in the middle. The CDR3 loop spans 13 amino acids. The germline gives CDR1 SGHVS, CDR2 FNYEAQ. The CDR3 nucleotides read TGTGCCAGCAGCTTAGACCCAGCCCATGGCTACACCTTC. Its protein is CASSLDPAHGYTF.

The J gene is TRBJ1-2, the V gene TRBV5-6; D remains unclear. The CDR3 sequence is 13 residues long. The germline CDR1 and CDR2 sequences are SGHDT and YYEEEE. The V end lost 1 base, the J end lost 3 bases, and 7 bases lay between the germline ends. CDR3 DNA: TGTGCCAGCAGCTTGCTGACTGACTATGGCTACACCTTC. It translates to CASSLLTDYGYTF.

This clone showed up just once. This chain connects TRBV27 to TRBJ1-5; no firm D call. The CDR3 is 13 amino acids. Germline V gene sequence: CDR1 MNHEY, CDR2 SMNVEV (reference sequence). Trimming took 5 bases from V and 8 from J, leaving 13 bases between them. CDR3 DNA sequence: TGTGCCAGCAGTCAAAAATCAAGCGAGCCCCAGCATTTT. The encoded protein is CASSQKSSEPQHF.

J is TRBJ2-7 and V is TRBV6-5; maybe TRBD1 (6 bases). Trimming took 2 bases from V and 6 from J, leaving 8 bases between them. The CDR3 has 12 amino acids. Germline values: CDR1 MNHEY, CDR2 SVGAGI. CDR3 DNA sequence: TGTGCCAGCAGTTACGGGGGCCCCGAGCAGTACTTC. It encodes CASSYGGPEQYF.

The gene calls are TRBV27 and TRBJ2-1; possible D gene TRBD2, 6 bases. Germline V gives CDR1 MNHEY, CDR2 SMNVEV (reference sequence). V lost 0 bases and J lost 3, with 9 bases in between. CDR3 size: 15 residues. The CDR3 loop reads CASSLSGLRYNEQFF. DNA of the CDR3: TGTGCCAGCAGTTTATCGGGACTTCGCTACAATGAGCAGTTCTTC.

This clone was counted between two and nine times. Written as DNA, the CDR3 is TGTGCCAGCAGCCAAGCAGGGTTATATGGCTACACCTTC. It yields the protein CASSQAGLYGYTF. V usage is TRBV4-2 and J usage is TRBJ1-2, with a weak D call TRBD1 (5 bases). Germline assignment: CDR1 LGHNA and CDR2 YNFKEQ. The CDR3 loop spans 13 amino acids. Trimming pared 1 base from V and 5 bases from J, leaving 8 bases between.

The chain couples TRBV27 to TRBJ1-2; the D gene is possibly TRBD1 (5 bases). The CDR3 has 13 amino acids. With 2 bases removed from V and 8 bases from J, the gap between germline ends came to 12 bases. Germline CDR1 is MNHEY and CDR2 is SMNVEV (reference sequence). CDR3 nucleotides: TGTGCCAGCAGTTTAAGGGCAGGGCGCGGCTACACCTTC. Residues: CASSLRAGRGYTF.

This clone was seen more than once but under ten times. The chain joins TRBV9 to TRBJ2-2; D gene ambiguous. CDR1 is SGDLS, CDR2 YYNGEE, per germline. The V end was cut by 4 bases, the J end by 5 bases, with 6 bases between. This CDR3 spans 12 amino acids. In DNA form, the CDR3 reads TGTGCCAGCAGCATGACTACCGGGGAGCTGTTTTTT. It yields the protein CASSMTTGELFF.

The CDR3 loop reads CASSGLAGGIGELFF. The CDR3 nucleotides read TGTGCCAGCAGTGGACTAGCGGGAGGGATCGGGGAGCTGTTTTTT. This chain joins TRBV27 and TRBJ2-2; TRBD2 matches at 15 bases. Per the germline V gene, CDR1 is MNHEY and CDR2 is SMNVEV (reference sequence). The CDR3 covers 15 residues. V lost 5 bases and J lost 7; bases outside the gene matches: 2.